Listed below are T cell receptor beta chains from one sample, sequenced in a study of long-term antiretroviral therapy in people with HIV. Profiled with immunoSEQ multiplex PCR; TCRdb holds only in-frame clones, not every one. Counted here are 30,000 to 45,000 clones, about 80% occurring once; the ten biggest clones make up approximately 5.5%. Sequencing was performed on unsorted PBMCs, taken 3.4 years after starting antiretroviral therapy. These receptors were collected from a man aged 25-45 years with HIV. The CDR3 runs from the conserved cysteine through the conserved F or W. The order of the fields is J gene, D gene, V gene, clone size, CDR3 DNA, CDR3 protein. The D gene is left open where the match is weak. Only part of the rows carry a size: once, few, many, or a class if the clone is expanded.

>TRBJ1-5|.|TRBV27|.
TGTGCCAGCAGTCCTTCCTCCTCCAAGATGGGAAATCAGCCCCAGCATTTT
CASSPSSSKMGNQPQHF
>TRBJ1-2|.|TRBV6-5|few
TGTGCCAGCGGTAACAGAGGGGGGTATGGCTACACCTTC
CASGNRGGYGYTF
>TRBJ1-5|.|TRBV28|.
TGTGCCAGCAGTTTTTGGGACTCGGGTCAGCCCCAGCATTTT
CASSFWDSGQPQHF
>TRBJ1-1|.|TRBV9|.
TGTGCCAGCAGCCCAACGCCGGGGGGTTTCACTGAAGCTTTCTTT
CASSPTPGGFTEAFF
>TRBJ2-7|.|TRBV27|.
TGTGCCAGCAGTTTAGTGGGAGAAGCCTACGAGCAGTACTTC
CASSLVGEAYEQYF
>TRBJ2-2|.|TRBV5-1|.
TGCGCCAGCAGCTTCTTGAACACCGGGGAGCTGTTTTTT
CASSFLNTGELFF
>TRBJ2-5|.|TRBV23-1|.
TGCGCCATAGGGGCGGGCCAAGAGACCCAGTACTTC
CAIGAGQETQYF
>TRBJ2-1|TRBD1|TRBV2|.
TGTGCCAGCAGAACCGGGACAGGGGATGAGCAGTTCTTC
CASRTGTGDEQFF
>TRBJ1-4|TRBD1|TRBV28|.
TGTGCCAGCAGTTTACCACAGGGGGCTGGTGAAAAACTGTTTTTT
CASSLPQGAGEKLFF
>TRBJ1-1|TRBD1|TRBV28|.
TGTGCCAGCGGAAGGGACAGGGTCACTGAAGCTTTCTTT
CASGRDRVTEAFF
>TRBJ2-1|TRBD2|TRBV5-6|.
TGTGCCAGCAGCTTCGGGGGGACTGAGCAGTTCTTC
CASSFGGTEQFF
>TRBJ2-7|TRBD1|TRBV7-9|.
TGTGCCAGCAGCCCTCCCGGGACAGGGCTAATGGGGGTTTACGAGCAGTACTTC
CASSPPGTGLMGVYEQYF
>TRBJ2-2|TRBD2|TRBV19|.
TGTGCCAGTAGGGCGGTCGGGGGGGTCGGGGAGCTGTTTTTT
CASRAVGGVGELFF
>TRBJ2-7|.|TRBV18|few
TGTGCCAGCTCACCGGGGAAATACGAGCAGTACTTC
CASSPGKYEQYF
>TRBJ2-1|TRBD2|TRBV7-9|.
TGTGCCAGCAGCTCCTACCCACCCCTTAGCGGGAGTAATGAGCAGTTCTTC
CASSSYPPLSGSNEQFF
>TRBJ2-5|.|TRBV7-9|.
TGTGCCACCTCAGCTTCCGGGGGGCGGGAGACCCAGTACTTC
CATSASGGRETQYF
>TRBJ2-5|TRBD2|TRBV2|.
TGTGCCAGCAGTAAATCCGGGACTAGCGGAGAGACCCAGTACTTC
CASSKSGTSGETQYF
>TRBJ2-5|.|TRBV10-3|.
TGTGCCATCAGGGGACGGGATGAGACCCAGTACTTC
CAIRGRDETQYF
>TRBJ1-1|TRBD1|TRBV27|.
TGTGCCAGCAAGTTCGCAGGGGGAAACACTGAAGCTTTCTTT
CASKFAGGNTEAFF
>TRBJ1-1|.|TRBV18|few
TGTGCCAGCTCACCTCAGGGTGTTGACACTGAAGCTTTCTTT
CASSPQGVDTEAFF
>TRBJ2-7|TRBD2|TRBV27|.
TGTGCCAGCAGTTTATATACTAGCGGGAGGGACGAGCAGTACTTC
CASSLYTSGRDEQYF
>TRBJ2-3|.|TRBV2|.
TGTGCCAGCAGAACCCAGGGGGATACGCAGTATTTT
CASRTQGDTQYF
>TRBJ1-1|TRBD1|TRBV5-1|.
TGCGCCAGCAGCTGGTTGACAGGGGGCGACGGTGAAGCTTTCTTT
CASSWLTGGDGEAFF
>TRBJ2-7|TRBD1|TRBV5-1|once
TGCGCCAGCAGCCCTACAGGGGGCTTCCCCTACGAGCAGTACTTC
CASSPTGGFPYEQYF
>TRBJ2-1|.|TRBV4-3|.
TGCGCCAGCAGCCAAGATTACCCTCTTCCGGGAGAGCAGTTCTTC
CASSQDYPLPGEQFF
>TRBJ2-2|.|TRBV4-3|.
TGCGCCAGCAGCCAAGGCTTAAACACCGGGGAGCTGTTTTTT
CASSQGLNTGELFF
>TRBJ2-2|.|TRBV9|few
TGTGCCAGCAGCGTAGTGGGACACAACACCGGGGAGCTGTTTTTT
CASSVVGHNTGELFF
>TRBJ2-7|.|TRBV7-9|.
TGTGCCGGACCGGGCTTAACCTACGAGCAGTACTTC
CAGPGLTYEQYF
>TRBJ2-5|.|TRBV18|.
TGTGCCAGCTCACCATCGATCCAAGAGACCCAGTACTTC
CASSPSIQETQYF
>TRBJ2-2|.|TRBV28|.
TGTGCCAGCAGCATGCGGGCGGTTGGGGTATACGTGGGGGAGCTGTTTTTT
CASSMRAVGVYVGELFF
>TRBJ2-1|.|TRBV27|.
TGTGCCAGCAGTATTGTAGGTAATGAGCAGTTCTTC
CASSIVGNEQFF